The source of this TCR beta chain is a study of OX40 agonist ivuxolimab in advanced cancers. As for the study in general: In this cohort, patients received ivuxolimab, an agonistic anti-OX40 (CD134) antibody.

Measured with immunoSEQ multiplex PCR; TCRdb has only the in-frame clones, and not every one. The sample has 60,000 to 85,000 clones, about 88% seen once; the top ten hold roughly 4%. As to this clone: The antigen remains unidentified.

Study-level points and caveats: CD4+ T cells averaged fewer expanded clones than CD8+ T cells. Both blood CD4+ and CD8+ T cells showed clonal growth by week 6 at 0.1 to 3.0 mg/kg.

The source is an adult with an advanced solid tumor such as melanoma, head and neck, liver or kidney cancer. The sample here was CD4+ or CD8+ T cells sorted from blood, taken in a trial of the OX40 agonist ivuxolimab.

CDR3 bases: TGTGCCAGCAGTTCCCTTGAGGGGGGAAATATCTATGGCTACACCTTC. Translation gives CASSSLEGGNIYGYTF. This chain connects TRBV6-8 to TRBJ1-2; possible D gene TRBD1, 6 bases. Germline V lookup: CDR1 MNHGY, CDR2 SAAAGT. This CDR3 is built from 16 residues. V was shortened by 4 bases and J by 4 bases, with 19 bases between the two germline ends.